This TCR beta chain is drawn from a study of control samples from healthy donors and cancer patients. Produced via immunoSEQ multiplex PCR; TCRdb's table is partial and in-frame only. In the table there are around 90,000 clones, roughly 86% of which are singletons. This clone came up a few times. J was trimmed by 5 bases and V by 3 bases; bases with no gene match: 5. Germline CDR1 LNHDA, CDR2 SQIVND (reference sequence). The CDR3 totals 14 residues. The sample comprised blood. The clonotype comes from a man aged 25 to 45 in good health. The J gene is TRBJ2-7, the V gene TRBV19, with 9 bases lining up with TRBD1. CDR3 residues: CASSIGQGSDEQYF. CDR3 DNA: TGTGCCAGTAGTATCGGACAGGGGAGCGACGAGCAGTACTTC. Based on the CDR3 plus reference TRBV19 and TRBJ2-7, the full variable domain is DGGITQSPKYLFRKEGQNVTLSCEQNLNHDAMYWYRQDPGQGLRLIYYSQIVNDFQKGDIAEGYSVSREKKESFPLTVTSAQKNPTAFYLCASSIGQGSDEQYFGPGTRLTVT.